These T cell receptor beta chains were read from a single sample in a study of shared clonotypes between healthy human individuals. The data were produced by immunoSEQ multiplex PCR, yet TCRdb's version contains in-frame clones alone and is incomplete. The table has 950,000 to 1,100,000 clones, approximately 80% seen once. Sequenced material: memory CD4+ T cells from PBMCs. The receptors derive from a man younger than 35 in good health. Some clones in this sample may be carry-over from other donors' samples. Both conserved end residues are part of each CDR3. The D gene is left open where the match is weak. The size field is filled for only some rows; it gives once, few, many or a size class.

D	size	V	J	CDR3	DNA
TRBD2	NA	TRBV9	TRBJ2-7	CASSPAPGRGSYEQYF	TGTGCCAGCAGCCCAGCCCCCGGGAGGGGGTCCTACGAGCAGTACTTC
NA	NA	TRBV29-1	TRBJ2-3	CSVQAASTDTQYF	TGCAGCGTTCAGGCGGCTAGCACAGATACGCAGTATTTT
TRBD1	few	TRBV7-3	TRBJ2-1	CASSPTGDGYEQFF	TGTGCCAGCAGCCCGACAGGGGATGGGTATGAGCAGTTCTTC
TRBD2	NA	TRBV30	TRBJ2-5	CAWGAGGGETQYF	TGTGCCTGGGGTGCGGGAGGGGGAGAGACCCAGTACTTC
TRBD1	NA	TRBV9	TRBJ1-2	CASSAAGGAEYGYTF	TGTGCCAGCAGCGCTGCAGGGGGCGCGGAGTATGGCTACACCTTC
TRBD1	NA	TRBV12-5	TRBJ1-2	CASGLGGQGPMRAFDGYTF	TGTGCTAGTGGTTTGGGGGGACAGGGTCCGATGCGGGCTTTCGATGGCTACACCTTC
TRBD1	NA	TRBV5-1	TRBJ2-5	CASRGQETQYF	TGCGCCAGCCGGGGACAGGAGACCCAGTACTTC
NA	NA	TRBV2	TRBJ1-1	CASSRMVTEAFF	TGTGCCAGCAGCCGGATGGTCACTGAAGCTTTCTTT
NA	NA	TRBV28	TRBJ2-3	CASSQSRGANRVTDTQYF	TGTGCCAGCAGTCAGAGTAGGGGGGCTAACAGGGTCACAGATACGCAGTATTTT
NA	NA	TRBV4-1	TRBJ1-3	CASSREGSSGNTIYF	TGCGCCAGCAGCCGGGAAGGGAGCTCTGGAAACACCATATATTTT
TRBD2	NA	TRBV29-1	TRBJ2-1	CSVSGLAGGRANEQFF	TGCAGCGTTTCCGGACTAGCGGGAGGGCGGGCCAATGAGCAGTTCTTC